The rows below give T cell receptor beta chains drawn from one sample of a study of CD8+ T cells in alopecia areata. Method: immunoSEQ multiplex PCR; TCRdb's copy keeps in-frame clones and lacks some. The sample records 200,000 to 250,000 clones, around 50% being singletons. Specimen: CD8+ T cells sorted from blood. The origin of the receptors is a human donor in good health. CDR3s include the opening cysteine and the closing phenylalanine or tryptophan. D genes are given only for firm matches. Size is stated for part of the rows, as once, few or many counts, or as a class when the clone is expanded.

J	V	length	size	D	CDR3	DNA
TRBJ1-2	TRBV29-1	11	.	.	CSVAGENGYTF	TGCAGCGTCGCAGGGGAGAATGGCTACACCTTC
TRBJ2-2	TRBV7-8	13	few	.	CASSYREVGELFF	TGTGCCAGCAGTTATAGAGAAGTCGGGGAGCTGTTTTTT
TRBJ2-3	TRBV9	16	few	.	CASSAHSASSTDTQYF	TGTGCCAGCAGTGCACACAGTGCCTCTAGCACAGATACGCAGTATTTT
TRBJ2-3	TRBV5-6	15	.	.	CASSLGLTGTDTQYF	TGTGCCAGCAGCTTGGGACTCACAGGCACAGATACGCAGTATTTT
TRBJ2-7	TRBV13	11	.	.	CASSHGGRQYF	TGTGCCAGCAGCCACGGGGGTCGGCAGTACTTC
TRBJ1-1	TRBV30	13	.	.	CAWRNMGGTEAFF	TGTGCCTGGAGAAATATGGGGGGCACTGAAGCTTTCTTT
TRBJ2-7	TRBV5-1	14	.	TRBD1	CASSRGQGIHEQYF	TGCGCCAGCAGCCGGGGACAGGGGATACACGAGCAGTACTTC
TRBJ1-2	TRBV27	14	.	TRBD1	CASSPRGGGVGYTF	TGTGCCAGCAGTCCTCGGGGAGGGGGCGTAGGCTACACCTTC
TRBJ2-1	TRBV29-1	12	.	.	CSAPTEGYEQFF	TGCAGCGCACCGACAGAGGGATACGAGCAGTTCTTC
TRBJ2-7	TRBV6-5	13	.	.	CASRHTGGYEQYF	TGTGCCAGCAGACACACCGGGGGCTACGAGCAGTACTTC
TRBJ2-7	TRBV21-1	11	few	.	CAQEGSYEQYF	TGTGCCCAAGAAGGCTCCTACGAGCAGTACTTC
TRBJ1-2	TRBV29-1	10	few	.	CSVSADGYTF	TGCAGCGTATCAGCGGACGGCTACACCTTC
TRBJ2-5	TRBV9	16	.	TRBD2	CASSSTLAGGQETQYF	TGTGCCAGCAGCTCTACTTTAGCGGGGGGCCAAGAGACCCAGTACTTC
TRBJ2-1	TRBV27	15	.	TRBD1	CASKRTGGGFNEQFF	TGTGCCAGCAAAAGGACAGGGGGCGGCTTCAATGAGCAGTTCTTC
TRBJ2-1	TRBV6-5	11	.	.	CASRSSNEQFF	TGTGCCAGCAGATCGAGCAATGAGCAGTTCTTC
TRBJ2-7	TRBV7-8	15	.	TRBD1	CASSLAQGIDYEQYF	TGTGCCAGCAGCTTAGCACAGGGGATAGACTACGAGCAGTACTTC
TRBJ2-6	TRBV7-2	16	.	.	CASSLAGGTGANVLTF	TGTGCCAGCAGCTTAGCGGGGGGCACTGGGGCCAACGTCCTGACTTTC
TRBJ2-3	TRBV11-2	17	.	TRBD1	CASRPWSGTGSTDTQYF	TGTGCCAGCAGACCGTGGTCCGGGACAGGGAGTACAGATACGCAGTATTTT
TRBJ2-5	TRBV19	14	few	.	CASSIGGGEETQYF	TGTGCCAGTAGTATTGGGGGGGGCGAAGAGACCCAGTACTTC
TRBJ2-1	TRBV27	14	.	TRBD2	CASTGLAGYNEQFF	TGTGCCAGCACAGGACTAGCGGGATACAATGAGCAGTTCTTC
TRBJ1-2	TRBV6-5	12	once	.	CASSSAGYGYTF	TGTGCCAGCAGTAGCGCGGGATATGGCTACACCTTC
TRBJ2-7	TRBV11-2	12	.	.	CASSLARVEKYF	TGTGCCAGCAGCTTAGCTCGGGTGGAGAAGTACTTC
TRBJ2-5	TRBV7-2	15	.	.	CASSLVDSRQETQYF	TGTGCCAGCAGCTTAGTTGACAGCCGCCAAGAGACCCAGTACTTC
TRBJ2-1	TRBV25-1	15	.	TRBD2	CASSALAGAYNEQFF	TGTGCCAGCAGTGCCCTAGCGGGGGCATACAATGAGCAGTTCTTC
TRBJ2-7	TRBV2	11	few	.	CASSPLYEQYF	TGTGCCAGCAGCCCTCTATACGAGCAGTACTTC